These T cell receptor beta chains were read from a single sample in a study of T cells in Graves' hyperthyroidism and ophthalmopathy. TCRdb used MiXCR to reprocess the multiplex PCR reads, holding one entry per CDR3 protein. Counted here are roughly 570,000 distinct CDR3 sequences, around 16% occurring once; the ten biggest clones make up under 7.5%. Sequencing was done on a sample of blood. The receptor set was obtained from a woman aged 25-40 years with Graves' hyperthyroidism. CDR3s include the opening cysteine and the closing phenylalanine or tryptophan. D genes are given only for firm matches. The size entry is marked missing in some rows and otherwise reads once, few, many or a size class.

TRBD1,TRBJ2-7,many,TRBV4-1,TGCGCCAGCAGCCAACCGGGACAGGGGTACGAGCAGTACTTC,CASSQPGQGYEQYF
-,TRBJ2-5,many,TRBV5-1,TGCGCCAGCAGCTTGGGGGCGACCCGCCCAGAGACCCAGTACTTC,CASSLGATRPETQYF
-,TRBJ1-2,few,TRBV29-1,TGCAGCGTTGAAATCTTTTTCAGCGCCCCGGGCTATGGCTACACCTTC,CSVEIFFSAPGYGYTF
-,TRBJ2-4,-,TRBV7-9,TGTGCCAGCACCATGGCAGGGATTGACAAAAACATTCAGTACTTC,CASTMAGIDKNIQYF
TRBD1,TRBJ2-3,-,TRBV28,TGTGCCAGCATTACAGGGGGCGCAGATACGCAGTATTTT,CASITGGADTQYF
TRBD2,TRBJ2-1,-,TRBV20-1,TGCAGTGCTAGGGGGGGACTAGCGCTAGAGGAGCAGTTCTTC,CSARGGLALEEQFF
TRBD1,TRBJ1-5,-,TRBV7-9,TGTGCCGGCAGCTTAGTGTTGGTGGGGGACAGGGCTCGGGCGGAGCCCCAGCATTTT,CAGSLVLVGDRARAEPQHF
-,TRBJ2-1,-,TRBV12-3/TRBV12-4,TGTGCCAGCAGCCCGGGGGTGAATGAGCAGTTCTTC,CASSPGVNEQFF
TRBD1,TRBJ2-7,many,TRBV9,TGTGCCAGCAGCGTAAGGGGGACAGGGATGGCGAACGAGCAGTACTTC,CASSVRGTGMANEQYF
TRBD2,TRBJ2-5,-,TRBV6-2/TRBV6-3,TGTGCCAGCAGTTACCCTATTTTGCGGGAGGTAGATGAAGAGACCCAGTACTTC,CASSYPILREVDEETQYF
-,TRBJ2-6,many,TRBV11-2,TGTGCCAGCAGCCAAGGGCTTTCTGGGGCCAACGTCCTGACTTTC,CASSQGLSGANVLTF
-,TRBJ1-2,few,TRBV2,TGTGCCGGCATGCGGGACCTAAACTATGGCTACACCTTC,CAGMRDLNYGYTF
-,TRBJ2-7,few,TRBV4-1,TGCGCCAGCAGCCATCCCGCAGGGCCGGGCGTGCAGTACTTC,CASSHPAGPGVQYF
-,TRBJ2-3,-,TRBV11-2,TGTGCCAGCAGCTTAGTTGGGGGCGCTGTAACAGATACGCAGTATTTT,CASSLVGGAVTDTQYF
TRBD1,TRBJ2-3,-,TRBV7-9,TGTGCCAGCAGCCCCAGGGACAGCCCTAGCACAGATACGCAGTATTTT,CASSPRDSPSTDTQYF
-,TRBJ1-3,many,TRBV12-3/TRBV12-4,TGTGCCAGCAGTTTCGCAAACTCTGGAAACACCATATATTTT,CASSFANSGNTIYF